This T cell receptor (beta chain) was identified in a study of T cell repertoires in cytomegalovirus infection. Study-wide background: Both recently identified HLA-C-restricted and well-studied HLA-B-restricted CMV epitopes were used in the study. Notes on the study in general: HLA-C-restricted CMV-specific TCR beta clonotypes were dominant in the ex vivo response.

This clonotype showed up many times. The antigen is undetermined. The CDR3 consists of 14 residues. In germline, CDR1 is SGHTA, CDR2 FQGNSA. V was cut by 1 base and J by 7 bases, with 14 bases left in between. One entry per CDR3 protein, called by TCRdb with MiXCR from the reads. Here the sample spans more than 250,000 distinct CDR3 sequences, just under 25% being singletons. The TCR comes from a human donor in good health (CMV status not recorded). Some clones in this sample may be carry-over from other donors' samples. This chain joins TRBV7-2 and TRBJ2-7; D is tentatively TRBD1 or TRBD2 (7 bases each). The sequenced sample was cultured PBMCs, obtained from culture after CMV antigen stimulation. The CDR3: CASSLGQGLREQYF. The CDR3 DNA sequence: TGTGCCAGCAGCTTAGGACAGGGACTAAGGGAGCAGTACTTC.